This TCR beta chain was retrieved from a study of T cell changes during pregnancy in multiple sclerosis. V lost 5 bases to trimming and J lost 5 bases, with 15 bases between them. The CDR3 is made up of 15 amino acids. Germline-derived CDR1 and CDR2 are MNHEY and SVGAGI. Sequencing used immunoSEQ multiplex PCR; TCRdb keeps in-frame clones, though not all of them. This table holds tens of thousands of clones, almost 95% found once. The rearrangement joins TRBV6-5 to TRBJ2-2; D gene unclear. Material: peripheral blood, obtained before pregnancy. The source is a female donor with multiple sclerosis, enrolled in a pregnancy study. The CDR3 protein is CASSHRPARTGELFF. CDR3 nucleotide sequence: TGTGCCAGCAGTCACCGACCCGCCAGGACCGGGGAGCTGTTTTTT.